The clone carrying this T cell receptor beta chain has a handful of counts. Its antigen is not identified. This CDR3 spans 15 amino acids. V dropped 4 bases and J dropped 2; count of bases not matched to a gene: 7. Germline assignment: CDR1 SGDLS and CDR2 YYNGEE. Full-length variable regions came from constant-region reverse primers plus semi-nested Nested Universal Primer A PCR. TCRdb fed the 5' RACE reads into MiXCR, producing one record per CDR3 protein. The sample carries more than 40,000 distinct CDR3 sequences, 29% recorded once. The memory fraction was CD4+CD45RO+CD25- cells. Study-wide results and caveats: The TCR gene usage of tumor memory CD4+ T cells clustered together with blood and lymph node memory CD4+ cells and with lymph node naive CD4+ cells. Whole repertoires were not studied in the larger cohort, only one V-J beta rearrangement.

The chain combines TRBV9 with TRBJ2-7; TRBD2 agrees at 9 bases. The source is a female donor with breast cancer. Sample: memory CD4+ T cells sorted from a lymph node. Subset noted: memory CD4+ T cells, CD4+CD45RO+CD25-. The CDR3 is CASSPWSSGTYEQYF. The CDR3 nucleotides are TGTGCCAGCAGCCCGTGGTCTAGCGGGACCTACGAGCAGTACTTC. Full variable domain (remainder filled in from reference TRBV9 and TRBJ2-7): DSGVTQTPKHLITATGQRVTLRCSPRSGDLSVYWYQQSLDQGLQFLIQYYNGEERAKGNILERFSAQQFPDLHSELNLSSLELGDSALYFCASSPWSSGTYEQYFGPGTRLTVT.